What follows are 5 T cell receptor beta chains derived from one specimen sequenced in a study of shared clonotypes between healthy human individuals. Some clones are missing from TCRdb's copy, which holds only in-frame ones; the method was immunoSEQ multiplex PCR. The table has approximately 2.5 million clones, approximately 94% seen once. The specimen sequenced was naive CD4+ T cells sorted from blood. Subset described: CD45RA+ positively selected. Source of these receptors: a man younger than 30 in good health.

The rearrangement links TRBV7-2 to TRBJ2-7; D unclear. V shed 1 base and J shed 7 bases, with 11 bases lying between them. Germline-derived CDR1 and CDR2 are SGHTA and FQGNSA. This CDR3 comprises 13 residues. The CDR3 sequence: CASSLGLTGEQYF. CDR3 nucleotides: TGTGCCAGCAGCTTAGGATTAACGGGTGAGCAGTACTTC.

The CDR3 protein is CASSSDRGEQYF. In DNA form, the CDR3 reads TGTGCCAGCAGCTCAGACAGGGGAGAGCAGTACTTC. The chain joins TRBV11-3 to TRBJ2-7, with 8 bases fitting TRBD1. Germline CDR1 reads SGHNT; CDR2 reads YENEEA. V shed 4 bases and J 7 bases; nucleotides not matched to a gene: 3. The CDR3 runs to 12 residues.

The chain carries TRBV7-2 and TRBJ1-2; possibly TRBD1 for D (6 bases). V lost 1 base, J lost 8 bases, and 14 bases lay in between. This CDR3 region has 14 residues. CDR1 SGHTA and CDR2 FQGNSA come from the germline V gene. The CDR3 is CASSLGVGGRGYTF. DNA of the CDR3: TGTGCCAGCAGCTTAGGGGTCGGGGGGCGCGGCTACACCTTC. Complete variable domain (other parts from reference TRBV7-2 and TRBJ1-2): GAGVSQSPSNKVTEKGKDVELRCDPISGHTALYWYRQSLGQGLEFLIYFQGNSAPDKSGLPSDRFSAERTGGSVSTLTIQRTQQEDSAVYLCASSLGVGGRGYTFGSGTRLTVV.

This chain links TRBV2 with TRBJ2-3; the match to TRBD2 covers 8 bases. The germline V gene has CDR1 SNHLY and CDR2 FYNNEI. Trimming took 1 base from V and 4 from J; bases not matched to a gene: 4. CDR3 length: 15 residues. CDR3 in DNA: TGTGCCAGCAGTGAAGAGATAGCGGGATCAGATACGCAGTATTTT. Its protein is CASSEEIAGSDTQYF. The whole variable domain, filled in from reference TRBV2 and TRBJ2-3, reads EPEVTQTPSHQVTQMGQEVILRCVPISNHLYFYWYRQILGQKVEFLVSFYNNEISEKSEIFDDQFSVERPDGSNFTLKIRSTKLEDSAMYFCASSEEIAGSDTQYFGPGTRLTVL.

J is TRBJ2-7 and V is TRBV2; D gene uncertain. The V and J ends lost 5 bases and 2 bases respectively, with 7 bases between them. Germline V gene lookup returns CDR1 SNHLY and CDR2 FYNNEI. The CDR3 spans 12 residues. CDR3 nucleotides: TGTGCCAGCAGTCGGAGTACCTACGAGCAGTACTTC. It yields the protein CASSRSTYEQYF.